The 24 T cell receptor beta chains below come from one sample, sequenced in a study of regulatory T cells in long-lasting Graves disease (dated by TCRdb to 2020 to 2023). Per the publication, the time point label means: persistent/refractory GD, antithyroid drugs over 5 years with positive TRAb. RNA was extracted from PBMCs in TRIzol for both TCR sequencing and RNA sequencing. Preparation of the library involved multiplex PCR. The sequencer was an Illumina HiSeq 4000. CDR3 regions were amplified by Arm-PCR with iRepertoire HTBI primers to construct TCR beta libraries. TCRdb reworked the public reads: Q25 trimming with fastp, MiXCR clone assembly, productive beta chains retained. Here each entry gathers all rows of one CDR3 protein and keeps the most common genes and DNA. In all, the sample holds approximately 400,000 distinct CDR3 sequences, and about a quarter of those were seen once. The ten biggest clones cover over 25% of the sample.

Sequences were derived from peripheral blood mononuclear cells (PBMCs), sampled when the disease was refractory, from a patient treated with antithyroid drugs. These receptors were obtained from a female donor with Graves disease.

Ten or more counts support this clonotype. The chain recombines TRBV27 with TRBJ2-7; 11 nucleotides align to TRBD1. Trimming took 3 bases from V and 2 from J; bases not matched to a gene: 3. The CDR3 contains 15 residues. Germline V CDR1 and CDR2: MNHEY, SMNVEV (reference sequence). The CDR3 reads CASSFKGQGAYEQYF. CDR3 DNA: TGTGCCAGCAGTTTTAAGGGACAGGGGGCCTACGAGCAGTACTTC.

This clonotype was recorded at least ten times. The chain uses TRBV6-2 or TRBV6-3 and TRBJ2-7; D is uncertain. This CDR3 region has 14 residues. Germline CDR1 reads MNHEY; CDR2 reads SVGEGT. V lost 1 base and J lost 3, with 10 bases in between. This CDR3 is CASSYWTDDYEQYF. In DNA, the CDR3 is TGTGCCAGCAGTTACTGGACGGATGACTACGAGCAGTACTTC.

This clonotype was seen only a few times. The rearrangement links TRBV29-1 to TRBJ2-5; D not certain. Looked up from germline, CDR1 is SQVTM and CDR2 is ANQGSEA. The ends were cut back, 4 bases at V and 4 bases at J, with 10 bases in the middle. The CDR3 is 12 residues long. CDR3 coding DNA: TGCAGCGTTGGTAATGGTCCAGAGACCCAGTACTTC. It specifies CSVGNGPETQYF.

In this sample, this clonotype turned up a few times. CDR3 nucleotide sequence: TGTGCCGGTTACAGGACTGAAGCTTTCTTT. Amino acid sequence: CAGYRTEAFF. The genes are TRBV30 and TRBJ1-1, with a tentative D call TRBD1 (5 bases). This CDR3 is 10 amino acids long. Germline CDR1 reads GTSNPN; CDR2 reads SVGIG (reference sequence). Trimming took 8 bases from V and 5 from J, leaving 9 bases between them.

This clonotype was observed a handful of times. The chain uses TRBV4-3 and TRBJ1-4, with no clear D. There are 14 residues in the CDR3. Germline V CDR1 and CDR2: LGHNA, YSLEER. V was shortened by 1 base and J by 8 bases, with 11 bases between the two germline ends. The CDR3 sequence: CASSQAGLGEKLFF. The CDR3, as DNA: TGCGCCAGCAGCCAAGCCGGGTTAGGGGAAAAACTGTTTTTT.

The V gene is TRBV30, the J gene TRBJ2-7; D ambiguous. CDR1 is GTSNPN, CDR2 SVGIG, per germline (reference sequence). Between the trimmed V and J ends, which lost 8 bases and 1 base, there was a span of 18 bases. The CDR3 has 14 amino acids. The DNA for the CDR3 is TGTGCCCGCGAACCGGAGACGGAGTCCTACGAGCAGTACTTC. Protein sequence: CAREPETESYEQYF.

The chain recombines TRBV4-1 with TRBJ2-7; the D gene could be TRBD1 or TRBD2 (5 bases each). Germline CDR1 MGHRA, CDR2 YSYEKL. V dropped 2 bases and J dropped 3 bases, with 14 bases sitting between them. The CDR3 is 15 residues long. The DNA for the CDR3 is TGCGCCAGCAGCCAAACCGGGACGGACTTCTACGAGCAGTACTTC. This encodes CASSQTGTDFYEQYF.

In this sample, this clonotype turned up a few times. The chain joins TRBV12-3 or TRBV12-4 to TRBJ2-1; possibly TRBD1 or TRBD2 for D (5 bases each). This CDR3 comprises 14 residues. V was clipped by 8 bases and J by 4 bases, with 15 bases between them. CDR3: CASGLDSAYNEQFF. The CDR3 DNA sequence: TGTGCCAGCGGACTCGACAGCGCTTACAATGAGCAGTTCTTC.

The sample holds many counts of this clonotype. The chain employs TRBV12-3 or TRBV12-4 and TRBJ2-5; D could derive from TRBD1 or TRBD2 (5 bases each). The CDR3 consists of 14 residues. V was clipped by 7 bases and J by 3 bases, with 15 bases between them. CDR3 nucleotide sequence: TGTGCCAGCACCCTCAGCGGCAGGGAAGAGACCCAGTACTTC. Protein: CASTLSGREETQYF.

The J gene is TRBJ2-1, the V gene TRBV2; 15 bases fit TRBD2. V trimming: 6 bases; J trimming: 3 bases; junction bases outside the gene matches: 12. Looked up from germline, CDR1 is SNHLY and CDR2 is FYNNEI. The CDR3 spans 19 residues. CDR3 in DNA: TGTGCCAGCAGCGCTCTGGGACTAGCGGGAGGAAGGGACTACAATGAGCAGTTCTTC. Residues: CASSALGLAGGRDYNEQFF.

At least ten counts were recorded for this clonotype. The chain couples TRBV2 to TRBJ1-5; TRBD1 matches 7 bases. The CDR3 runs to 16 residues. Unmatched junction bases numbered 11, after V lost 5 bases and J lost 4 bases. CDR1 and CDR2 from the germline V gene are SNHLY and FYNNEI. CDR3 coding DNA: TGTGCCAGCAGTACCCGAGCGGGACAGAGAAATCAGCCCCAGCATTTT. Protein product: CASSTRAGQRNQPQHF. The whole variable domain, remainder taken from reference TRBV2 and TRBJ1-5, is EPEVTQTPSHQVTQMGQEVILRCVPISNHLYFYWYRQILGQKVEFLVSFYNNEISEKSEIFDDQFSVERPDGSNFTLKIRSTKLEDSAMYFCASSTRAGQRNQPQHFGDGTRLSIL.

The chain combines TRBV30 with TRBJ1-1, with 9 positions matching TRBD1. There are 15 residues in the CDR3. From germline, CDR1 is GTSNPN and CDR2 SVGIG (reference sequence). Losses at the gene ends were 1 base for V and 3 bases for J; bases not matched to a gene: 6. The CDR3 region has the DNA TGTGCCTGGAGTGCGGGACAGGGACCGGACACTGAAGCTTTCTTT. Its translation: CAWSAGQGPDTEAFF.

This clonotype showed up just a few times. The J gene is TRBJ1-3, the V gene TRBV2, with D tentatively TRBD1 (5 bases). The CDR3 has 18 residues. Trimming pared 7 bases from V and 0 bases from J, leaving 22 bases between. CDR1 SNHLY and CDR2 FYNNEI come from the germline V gene. CDR3 DNA: TGTGCCAGCACCCTGGTGGGGGGAAAACGATACTCTGGAAACACCATATATTTT. Its protein product is CASTLVGGKRYSGNTIYF. The complete variable domain, with remaining parts taken from reference TRBV2 and TRBJ1-3, reads EPEVTQTPSHQVTQMGQEVILRCVPISNHLYFYWYRQILGQKVEFLVSFYNNEISEKSEIFDDQFSVERPDGSNFTLKIRSTKLEDSAMYFCASTLVGGKRYSGNTIYFGEGSWLTVV.

This clonotype was recorded a few times. The chain links TRBV6-2 or TRBV6-3 to TRBJ2-4; D is ambiguous. There are 12 residues in the CDR3. Germline values: CDR1 MNHEY, CDR2 SVGEGT. The V gene lost 11 bases and the J gene lost 5 bases, with 13 bases spanning the gap. CDR3 in DNA: TGTGCCTCTCAAGTAGGGCAAAACATTCAGTACTTC. Translated, it gives CASQVGQNIQYF.

This rearrangement joins TRBV4-3 to TRBJ1-4; 8 bases line up with TRBD1. The ends lost 0 bases at V and 8 bases at J; junction bases unmatched: 2. This CDR3 contains 14 residues. CDR1 is LGHNA, CDR2 YSLEER, per germline. CDR3 amino acids: CASSQEGQGEKLFF. CDR3 nucleotide sequence: TGCGCCAGCAGCCAAGAAGGACAGGGCGAAAAACTGTTTTTT.

This clonotype has a count of ten or more. The chain combines TRBV7-8 with TRBJ2-5, with 7 nucleotides matching TRBD1. V lost 1 base and J lost 5; bases outside the gene matches: 7. Germline V gives CDR1 SGHVS, CDR2 FQNEAQ. This CDR3 has 15 residues. The CDR3 nucleotides read TGTGCCAGCAGCTTAGAGGGGGCGCTGGGGGAGACCCAGTACTTC. Translated: CASSLEGALGETQYF.

The chain recombines TRBV20-1 with TRBJ2-7, with D tentatively TRBD1 (6 bases). Germline V gives CDR1 DFQATT, CDR2 SNEGSKA (reference sequence). Trimming shortened V by 0 bases and J by 3 bases, and 15 bases separated the two germline ends. This CDR3 has 15 amino acids. CDR3 DNA: TGCAGTGCTAGAGATCACAGGGCGGCGGTCTACGAGCAGTACTTC. Its protein is CSARDHRAAVYEQYF.

The V and J genes are TRBV5-6 and TRBJ1-2; no clear D. This CDR3 comprises 12 residues. V shed 4 bases and J shed 5 bases, with 9 bases lying between them. Germline V gene data show CDR1 as SGHDT and CDR2 as YYEEEE. This CDR3 is CASSKGGYGYTF. The DNA for the CDR3 is TGTGCCAGCAGCAAGGGAGGGTATGGCTACACCTTC. The full variable domain, in which reference TRBV5-6 and TRBJ1-2 provide the parts outside the CDR3, is DAGVTQSPTHLIKTRGQQVTLRCSPKSGHDTVSWYQQALGQGPQFIFQYYEEEERQRGNFPDRFSGHQFPNYSSELNVNALLLGDSALYLCASSKGGYGYTFGSGTRLTVV.

This clonotype was observed at least ten times. The chain joins TRBV6-1 to TRBJ1-2; TRBD1 aligns across 7 bases. Germline CDR1 MNHNS, CDR2 SASEGT. The CDR3 loop spans 16 amino acids. V gave up 5 bases and J gave up 0 bases; unmatched junction bases: 9. CDR3: CASSRDSVSSNYGYTF. In DNA, the CDR3 is TGTGCCAGCAGTCGGGACAGCGTCTCGTCTAACTATGGCTACACCTTC.

This clonotype was seen a few times. This sequence joins TRBV30 and TRBJ2-6; D is possibly TRBD1 (5 bases). CDR1 is GTSNPN and CDR2 is SVGIG in the germline V gene (reference sequence). V was cut by 3 bases and J by 2 bases, with 11 bases left in between. There are 15 residues in the CDR3. The CDR3 here is CAWSHTGTGANVLTF. The CDR3, as DNA: TGTGCCTGGAGCCATACAGGTACTGGGGCCAACGTCCTGACTTTC. Complete variable domain (other parts from reference TRBV30 and TRBJ2-6): SQTIHQWPATLVQPVGSPLSLECTVEGTSNPNLYWYRQAAGRGLQLLFYSVGIGQISSEVPQNLSASRPQDRQFILSSKKLLLSDSGFYLCAWSHTGTGANVLTFGAGSRLTVL.

Turning to this clonotype: A read error is possible here, since a much larger clone lies one base away. The V call is TRBV12-3 or TRBV12-4, the J call TRBJ2-5, with D possibly TRBD2 on 5 matching bases. CDR3 length equals 13 residues. The CDR3 is CASSLRGKEAQYF. Written as DNA, the CDR3 is TGTGCCAGCAGTTTGAGAGGGAAAGAGGCCCAGTACTTC.

V is TRBV6-1 and J is TRBJ1-3; no definite D call. V was clipped by 2 bases and J by 0 bases, with 8 bases between them. CDR3 length equals 15 residues. Germline V gene lookup returns CDR1 MNHNS and CDR2 SASEGT. This CDR3 reads CASSENLASGNTIYF. CDR3 sequence (DNA): TGTGCCAGCAGTGAAAACTTAGCCTCTGGAAACACCATATATTTT.

This clonotype was recorded many times. The chain recombines TRBV12-3 or TRBV12-4 with TRBJ2-7; 9 nucleotides agree with TRBD2. CDR3 length: 15 residues. The V and J ends lost 5 bases and 5 bases, in that order; junction bases with no gene match: 10. The CDR3 reads CASSQGTSLRHEQYF. CDR3 nucleotide sequence: TGTGCCAGCAGTCAAGGGACTAGCCTCCGTCACGAGCAGTACTTC.

This clonotype was recorded many times. V gene TRBV6-1 combines with J gene TRBJ2-6, with D perhaps being TRBD1 or TRBD2 (5 bases each). The ends were cut back, 3 bases at V and 0 bases at J, with 9 bases in the middle. The CDR3 consists of 16 residues. Germline CDR1 is MNHNS and CDR2 is SASEGT. The DNA for the CDR3 is TGTGCCAGCAGTGAGGGGGTGTACTCTGGGGCCAACGTCCTGACTTTC. It is translated as CASSEGVYSGANVLTF.